This T cell receptor (beta chain) was retrieved from a study of OX40 agonist ivuxolimab in advanced cancers. Across the whole study: Ivuxolimab doses were 0.01, 0.1, 0.3, 1.5, 3 or 10 mg/kg every 2 weeks.

Germline V gene sequence: CDR1 MNHNS, CDR2 SASEGT. The CDR3 loop spans 11 amino acids. V lost 6 bases, J lost 7 bases, and 9 bases lay in between. Measured with immunoSEQ multiplex PCR; TCRdb has only the in-frame clones, and not every one. The sample has under 95,000 clones; over 65% are singletons. Blood got drawn at baseline, again on cycle 4 day 1, and then on cycle 7 day 1. Study results and limitations: Average numbers of expanded clones were greater in CD8+ T cells than in CD4+.

Comments on this clone: The antigen is not known.

This clonotype was obtained from an adult with an advanced solid tumor such as melanoma, head and neck, liver or kidney cancer. The starting material was CD4+ or CD8+ T cells sorted from blood, obtained in a trial of the OX40 agonist ivuxolimab. The chain employs TRBV6-1 and TRBJ1-2; the D is unclear. This CDR3 is CASRSASGYTF. CDR3 nucleotides: TGTGCCAGCAGGTCCGCCTCTGGCTACACCTTC.